This entry lists 29 T cell receptor beta chains sequenced from one sample in a study of CD8 T cells in Susac syndrome. The RNA, about 0.5 to 1 ug, was put through reverse transcription using random hexamers. TCRdb analysed the immunoSEQ multiplex PCR reads with MiXCR anew, one entry per CDR3 protein. The data hold 100,000 to 150,000 distinct CDR3 sequences, with around 80% observed a single time. Sequencing was done on a sample of CD8+ T cells from PBMCs. These receptors all come from a human donor with multiple sclerosis.

This chain links TRBV29-1 with TRBJ2-5, with D unresolved. The CDR3 sequence is 10 residues long. V was pared by 4 bases and J by 5 bases, with 5 bases between. Germline loops: CDR1 SQVTM, CDR2 ANQGSEA. The CDR3 protein is CSVVKETQYF. The CDR3 region has the DNA TGCAGCGTTGTGAAGGAGACCCAGTACTTC.

There are a few counts of this clonotype. V and J are TRBV6-5 and TRBJ1-4; 7 bases are shared with TRBD1. Germline V gene sequence: CDR1 MNHEY, CDR2 SVGAGI. Losses at the gene ends were 5 bases for V and 7 bases for J; bases not matched to a gene: 7. The CDR3 is 14 residues long. CDR3 sequence reads: CASSDQGDSEKLFF. CDR3 DNA: TGTGCCAGCAGTGACCAGGGGGACTCTGAAAAACTGTTTTTT.

The genes are TRBV24-1 and TRBJ2-1; 8 nucleotides match TRBD1. The CDR3 has 12 residues. The ends lost 3 bases at V and 9 bases at J; junction bases unmatched: 0. CDR1 is KGHDR and CDR2 is SFDVKD in the germline V gene. In nucleotides, the CDR3 is TGTGCCACCAGTGATCAGGGGGCTGAGCAGTTCTTC. It specifies CATSDQGAEQFF.

This sequence joins TRBV20-1 and TRBJ1-2, with a weak D call TRBD1 (6 bases). The CDR3 totals 15 residues. Germline CDR1 is DFQATT and CDR2 is SNEGSKA (reference sequence). V was cut by 0 bases and J by 3 bases, with 14 bases left in between. CDR3 nucleotides: TGCAGTGCTAGAGATAGGGGGGGGCGCTACTATGGCTACACCTTC. It encodes CSARDRGGRYYGYTF.

The chain carries TRBV6-5 and TRBJ2-1; 9 nucleotides match TRBD2. Per the germline V gene, CDR1 is MNHEY and CDR2 is SVGAGI. The V gene end was trimmed by 2 bases and the J gene end by 7 bases; junction bases not matched to a gene: 9. The CDR3 sequence is 16 residues long. As DNA, the CDR3 is TGTGCCAGCAGTTACACCCAAGCGGGAGGTTGGAATGAGCAGTTCTTC. Translating it yields CASSYTQAGGWNEQFF.

The chain combines TRBV10-3 with TRBJ1-2; D is unresolved. V was clipped by 0 bases and J by 8 bases, with 13 bases between them. Germline loops: CDR1 ENHRY, CDR2 SYGVKD. The CDR3 consists of 14 residues. CDR3 in DNA: TGTGCCATCAGTGAGTCCGGTATATTAAACGGCTACACCTTC. The encoded protein is CAISESGILNGYTF.

This sequence joins TRBV18 and TRBJ2-7; D is uncertain. Germline V gives CDR1 KGHSH, CDR2 LQKENI. V was shortened by 3 bases and J by 1 base, with 16 bases between the two germline ends. This CDR3 has 16 residues. The CDR3 nucleotides read TGTGCCAGCTCACCTCGGCGGCAGGAAATTTCCTACGAGCAGTACTTC. Translated: CASSPRRQEISYEQYF. Variable domain in full (rest from reference TRBV18 and TRBJ2-7): NAGVMQNPRHLVRRRGQEARLRCSPMKGHSHVYWYRQLPEEGLKFMVYLQKENIIDESGMPKERFSAEFPKEGPSILRIQQVVRGDSAAYFCASSPRRQEISYEQYFGPGTRLTVT.

This clonotype was observed a single time. The chain joins TRBV20-1 to TRBJ1-5, with D tentatively TRBD1 (5 bases). The CDR3 length is 15 residues. The germline CDR1 and CDR2 sequences are DFQATT and SNEGSKA (reference sequence). Trimming removed 0 bases from V and 3 bases from J, with 12 bases in between. CDR3 sequence reads: CSARDRDRVNQPQHF. The CDR3 DNA is TGCAGTGCTAGAGATCGGGACCGAGTCAATCAGCCCCAGCATTTT.

The chain recombines TRBV15 with TRBJ2-1, with TRBD2 matching 12 bases. The CDR3 has 16 amino acids. Germline trimming cut 2 bases from V and 8 bases from J; bases unmatched to any gene: 7. The germline V gene has CDR1 LNHNV and CDR2 YYDKDF (reference sequence). CDR3 residues: CATSRSRLAGADEQFF. The CDR3 coding sequence is TGTGCCACCAGCAGATCCCGACTAGCGGGAGCCGATGAGCAGTTCTTC.

This clonotype has a single count. The chain combines TRBV5-1 with TRBJ2-3, with 11 bases identical to TRBD2. The CDR3 covers 15 residues. Germline V gene lookup returns CDR1 SGHRS and CDR2 YFSETQ. J was trimmed by 5 bases and V by 8 bases; bases with no gene match: 10. DNA for the CDR3: TGCGCCAGTAAGTTAGCGGGGGGGCCTGGAGATACGCAGTATTTT. It yields the protein CASKLAGGPGDTQYF.

The V and J genes are TRBV27 and TRBJ2-7; 8 bases are a match to TRBD1. CDR1 is MNHEY and CDR2 is SMNVEV in the germline V gene (reference sequence). V gave up 2 bases and J gave up 3 bases; unmatched junction bases: 6. This CDR3 contains 15 residues. CDR3 nucleotide sequence: TGTGCCAGCAGTTTAGACAGGGGTTTCGGCTACGAGCAGTACTTC. Translated: CASSLDRGFGYEQYF.

CDR3: CATSETGAAETQYF. In DNA form, the CDR3 reads TGTGCCACCAGTGAAACAGGGGCGGCGGAGACCCAGTACTTC. The chain is built from TRBV24-1 and TRBJ2-5; the match to TRBD1 covers 7 bases. Germline V CDR1 and CDR2: KGHDR, SFDVKD. The CDR3 is made up of 14 amino acids. With 4 bases clipped from V and 5 bases from J, the junction kept 6 bases outside the gene matches.

This chain joins TRBV7-2 and TRBJ1-2; unclear D gene. The CDR3 contains 17 residues. With 5 bases removed from V and 1 base from J, the gap between germline ends came to 20 bases. From germline, CDR1 is SGHTA and CDR2 FQGNSA. DNA of the CDR3: TGTGCCAGCAGCCCCCCCCCGGGCAGGCCCTTTAACTATGGCTACACCTTC. Translating it yields CASSPPPGRPFNYGYTF.

The chain couples TRBV2 to TRBJ2-7; D gene uncertain. V lost 9 bases and J 6 bases, leaving 12 bases between the germline ends. The CDR3 contains 11 residues. CDR1 SNHLY and CDR2 FYNNEI come from the germline V gene. The CDR3 coding sequence is TGTGCCAGATCCCGGTCGGGCGAGCAGTACTTC. Protein sequence: CARSRSGEQYF. The full variable domain, rest sourced from reference TRBV2 and TRBJ2-7, is EPEVTQTPSHQVTQMGQEVILRCVPISNHLYFYWYRQILGQKVEFLVSFYNNEISEKSEIFDDQFSVERPDGSNFTLKIRSTKLEDSAMYFCARSRSGEQYFGPGTRLTVT.

The chain carries TRBV6-5 and TRBJ1-2, with D tentatively TRBD1 (6 bases). The CDR3 length is 16 residues. V lost 2 bases and J lost 5, with 18 bases in between. Germline loops: CDR1 MNHEY, CDR2 SVGAGI. In nucleotides, the CDR3 is TGTGCCAGCAGTTACGCGGACAGCATAAGTCCGTATGGCTACACCTTC. Protein: CASSYADSISPYGYTF.

CDR3 nucleotides: TGCAGTGCTAGATCCTTACAGGGGGCGTCCAATGAGCAGTTCTTC. Protein product: CSARSLQGASNEQFF. The chain recombines TRBV20-1 with TRBJ2-1; 9 nucleotides agree with TRBD1. V trimming: 2 bases; J trimming: 6 bases; junction bases outside the gene matches: 8. This CDR3 has 15 residues. Per the germline V gene, CDR1 is DFQATT and CDR2 is SNEGSKA (reference sequence).

The chain joins TRBV27 to TRBJ1-1; D is ambiguous. Germline V gene data show CDR1 as MNHEY and CDR2 as SMNVEV (reference sequence). V gave up 5 bases and J gave up 1 base, with 14 bases separating them. The CDR3 length is 15 residues. The CDR3 sequence is CASSQLGEGNTEAFF. The CDR3 DNA reads TGTGCCAGCAGTCAACTTGGGGAGGGGAACACTGAAGCTTTCTTT.

This clonotype has more than one count but fewer than ten. A read error may produce the germline difference seen at one junction end. The CDR3 is CASSARTVERDF. DNA for the CDR3: TGTGCCAGCAGCGCCCGGACGGTGGAGAGGGACTTC. The chain joins TRBV7-9 to TRBJ2-7; D is perhaps TRBD2 (5 bases). The CDR3 totals 12 residues. CDR1 is SEHNR, CDR2 FQNEAQ, per germline (reference sequence).

The chain has TRBV6-5 and TRBJ2-5; 7 nucleotides match TRBD1. The CDR3 is made up of 16 amino acids. The V segment lost 2 bases and the J segment 5 bases; nucleotides outside the gene matches: 11. In germline, CDR1 is MNHEY, CDR2 SVGAGI. As DNA, the CDR3 is TGTGCCAGCAGTTACCCCGGACAGGTTGGCGTGGAGACCCAGTACTTC. It encodes CASSYPGQVGVETQYF.

This rearrangement joins TRBV27 to TRBJ2-5, with D unclear. In germline, CDR1 is MNHEY, CDR2 SMNVEV (reference sequence). V dropped 5 bases and J dropped 4 bases, with 14 bases sitting between them. This CDR3 is 14 amino acids long. Written as DNA, the CDR3 is TGTGCCAGCAGTCCCTGGTCCTTGGGAGAGACCCAGTACTTC. This sequence encodes CASSPWSLGETQYF.

This clonotype has just one count. The J gene is TRBJ1-3, the V gene TRBV9; D is uncertain. The CDR3 has 14 amino acids. Trimming removed 5 bases at V and 3 bases at J, with 12 bases between. Germline-derived CDR1 and CDR2 are SGDLS and YYNGEE. CDR3 sequence (DNA): TGTGCCAGCAGTCCGAATTGGGATGGAAACACCATATATTTT. This codes for CASSPNWDGNTIYF.

In its sample, this clonotype was seen once. This sequence joins TRBV19 and TRBJ1-5, with 7 bases aligning to TRBD1. The CDR3 has 17 residues. V dropped 2 bases and J dropped 0; count of bases not matched to a gene: 7. The germline gives CDR1 LNHDA, CDR2 SQIVND (reference sequence). The chain's CDR3 is CASSITRQGNSNQPQHF. The CDR3 DNA sequence: TGTGCCAGTAGTATAACCCGACAGGGAAATAGCAATCAGCCCCAGCATTTT.

The V and J genes are TRBV5-1 and TRBJ2-1; D gene uncertain. V lost 2 bases and J lost 6, with 12 bases in between. CDR3 size: 14 residues. The V gene's germline CDR1 is SGHRS and CDR2 YFSETQ. CDR3 residues: CASSFKGYSNEQFF. CDR3 nucleotide sequence: TGCGCCAGCAGCTTCAAGGGATATAGCAATGAGCAGTTCTTC.

The rearrangement joins TRBV6-2 or TRBV6-3 to TRBJ1-2; D perhaps matches TRBD1 (6 bases). This CDR3 has 12 amino acids. Germline V CDR1 and CDR2: MNHEY, SVGEGT. Trimming took 5 bases from V and 8 from J, leaving 12 bases between them. CDR3 loop: CASSLPQGGYTF. CDR3 coding DNA: TGTGCCAGCAGTCTACCACAGGGCGGCTACACCTTC.

The rearrangement joins TRBV19 to TRBJ1-2; D is undetermined. Trimming pared 8 bases from V and 3 bases from J, leaving 16 bases between. Germline V gives CDR1 LNHDA, CDR2 SQIVND (reference sequence). The CDR3 length is 14 residues. The CDR3 DNA follows: TGTGCCAGTGGCCCATCCGGCAACTACTATGGCTACACCTTC. It encodes CASGPSGNYYGYTF.

The gene calls are TRBV6-2 or TRBV6-3 and TRBJ2-3; D call uncertain. Germline V lookup: CDR1 MNHEY, CDR2 SVGEGT. This CDR3 contains 15 residues. V lost 5 bases to trimming and J lost 1 base, with 13 bases between them. CDR3 in amino acids: CASSPLSGGTDTQYF. In DNA, the CDR3 is TGTGCCAGCAGTCCCCTCTCTGGGGGCACAGATACGCAGTATTTT.

The chain recombines TRBV19 with TRBJ1-2, with a possible D match to TRBD1 (6 bases). CDR1 LNHDA and CDR2 SQIVND come from the germline V gene (reference sequence). V lost 5 bases, J lost 7 bases, and 23 bases lay in between. The CDR3 extends over 16 amino acids. The CDR3 here is CASSAQAGAAPGGYTF. As DNA, the CDR3 is TGTGCCAGTAGTGCACAAGCAGGGGCCGCACCGGGTGGCTACACCTTC.

This clonotype has just one count. The V gene is TRBV24-1, the J gene TRBJ2-3; D ambiguous. Trimming removed 0 bases from V and 15 bases from J, with 15 bases in between. Germline assignment: CDR1 KGHDR and CDR2 SFDVKD. There are 13 residues in the CDR3. For the CDR3, the DNA is TGTGCCACCAGTGATTTGGGCGGCCCGTCTCTTTATTTT. Residues: CATSDLGGPSLYF.

The V gene is TRBV12-3 or TRBV12-4, the J gene TRBJ2-1, with 11 bases identical to TRBD2. This CDR3 spans 15 amino acids. J lost 4 bases, V lost 5 bases, and 4 bases had no gene match. CDR3 in DNA: TGTGCCAGCAGTCCGACTAGCGGGGTATACAATGAGCAGTTCTTC. Protein sequence: CASSPTSGVYNEQFF.